This TCR beta chain stems from a study of radiotherapy plus CTLA-4 blockade in lung cancer. Across the whole study: Disease control reached 31%, with objective responses in about 19%.

The assay was immunoSEQ multiplex PCR, and TCRdb's table has in-frame clones only and misses some. This sample yields under 20,000 clones, of which more than 70% are seen a single time; 23% belongs to the top ten. The CDR3 is made up of 15 amino acids. The V gene end was trimmed by 7 bases and the J gene end by 4 bases; junction bases not matched to a gene: 11. CDR1 MNHEY and CDR2 SVGAGI come from the germline V gene. This sample comprised peripheral blood, obtained from a patient treated with radiotherapy plus ipilimumab. V usage is TRBV6-5 and J usage is TRBJ2-7; 9 bases agree with TRBD1. The clonotype comes from a human donor with non-small cell lung cancer whose response to radiotherapy plus ipilimumab could not be evaluated. The CDR3 protein is CASNTLGTGFYEQYF. CDR3 DNA sequence: TGTGCCAGCAACACACTGGGGACAGGGTTTTACGAGCAGTACTTC.